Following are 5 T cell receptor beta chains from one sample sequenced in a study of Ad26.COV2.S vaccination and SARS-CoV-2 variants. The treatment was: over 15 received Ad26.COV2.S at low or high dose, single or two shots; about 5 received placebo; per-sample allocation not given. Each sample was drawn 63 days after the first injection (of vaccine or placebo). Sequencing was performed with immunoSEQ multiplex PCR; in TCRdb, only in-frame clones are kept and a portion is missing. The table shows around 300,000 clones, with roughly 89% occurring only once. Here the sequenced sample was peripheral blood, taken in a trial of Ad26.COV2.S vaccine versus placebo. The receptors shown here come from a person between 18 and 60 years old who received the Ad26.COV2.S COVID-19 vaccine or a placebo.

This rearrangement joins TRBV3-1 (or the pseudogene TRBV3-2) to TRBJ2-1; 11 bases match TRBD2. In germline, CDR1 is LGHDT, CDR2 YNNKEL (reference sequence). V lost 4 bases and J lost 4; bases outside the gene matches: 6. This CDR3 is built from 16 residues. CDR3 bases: TGTGCCAGCAGCCGTCTCGGGACTAGCGGATACAATGAGCAGTTCTTC. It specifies CASSRLGTSGYNEQFF.

DNA for the CDR3: TGTGCCACCAGCAGGGGGGGCATTGAGCAGTTCTTC. This gives the protein CATSRGGIEQFF. This rearrangement joins TRBV15 to TRBJ2-1; possibly TRBD1 or TRBD2 for D (6 bases each). V dropped 3 bases and J dropped 9 bases, with 9 bases sitting between them. Germline V gene lookup returns CDR1 LNHNV and CDR2 YYDKDF (reference sequence). The CDR3 contains 12 residues.

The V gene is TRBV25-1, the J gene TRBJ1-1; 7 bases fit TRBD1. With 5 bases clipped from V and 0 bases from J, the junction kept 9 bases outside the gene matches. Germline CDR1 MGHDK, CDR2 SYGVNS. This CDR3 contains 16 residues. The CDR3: CASSPAGGPMNTEAFF. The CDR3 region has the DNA TGTGCCAGCAGTCCGGCAGGGGGACCGATGAACACTGAAGCTTTCTTT.

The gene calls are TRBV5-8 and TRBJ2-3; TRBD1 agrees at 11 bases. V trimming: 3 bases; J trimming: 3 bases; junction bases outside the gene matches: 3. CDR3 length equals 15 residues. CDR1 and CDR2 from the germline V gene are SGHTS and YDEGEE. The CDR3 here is CASSSGQGATDTQYF. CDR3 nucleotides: TGTGCCAGCAGCTCCGGACAGGGGGCAACAGATACGCAGTATTTT.

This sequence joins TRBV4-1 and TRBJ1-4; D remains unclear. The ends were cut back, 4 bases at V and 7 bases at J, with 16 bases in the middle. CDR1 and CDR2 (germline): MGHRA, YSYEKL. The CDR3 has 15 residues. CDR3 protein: CASSRSWELGEKLFF. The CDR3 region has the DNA TGCGCCAGCAGCCGCAGTTGGGAGTTAGGTGAAAAACTGTTTTTT.